This T cell receptor (beta chain) was captured by sequencing in a study of a mutant IDH1 vaccine in newly diagnosed glioma. Broader study findings: Pseudoprogression looked unconnected to shifts in top peripheral T cell clonotypes.

A word on this clone: Its antigen is currently unknown.

Germline trimming cut 3 bases from V and 1 base from J; bases unmatched to any gene: 8. Germline loops: CDR1 KGHSH, CDR2 LQKENI. The CDR3 covers 16 residues. This table comes from immunoSEQ multiplex PCR, and its TCRdb copy is limited to in-frame clones, with some not included. The sample records some 60,000 clones, 86% being singletons. Time point described: week 35, safety follow-up. Doses of 300 ug of mutant IDH1 20-mer peptide were given with topical imiquimod. The TCR was taken from a middle-aged man with glioma. The sample consisted of PBMCs, taken from a glioma patient whose treatment included an IDH1 peptide vaccine. The chain uses TRBV18 and TRBJ2-5; TRBD1 aligns across 7 bases. In DNA form, the CDR3 reads TGTGCCAGCTCACCGAGACCACGGACAGGCCAAGAGACCCAGTACTTC. The encoded protein is CASSPRPRTGQETQYF.